These T cell receptor beta chains were read from a single sample in a study of cytomegalovirus exposure and HLA in healthy donors. Measured with immunoSEQ multiplex PCR; TCRdb has only the in-frame clones, and not every one. The repertoire has about 180,000 clones, about three quarters of them found once; the top ten carry roughly 1.5%. What was sequenced was PBMCs. The source is a man aged 18 to 30 in good health and CMV-seronegative. Both conserved end residues are part of each CDR3. The D gene is left open where the match is weak. Size is omitted from some rows. Given values are once, few, many or a class for expanded clones.

j_call clone_size v_call d_call cdr3_aa cdr3_nt
TRBJ2-7 . TRBV7-2 TRBD2 CASRPHSGNYEQYF TGTGCCAGCAGACCCCATAGCGGGAACTACGAGCAGTACTTC
TRBJ2-7 few TRBV6-5 TRBD1 CASSYSTGGYEQYF TGTGCCAGCAGTTACTCGACAGGGGGCTACGAGCAGTACTTC
TRBJ2-3 . TRBV4-1 TRBD2 CASSLILAGAGTDTQYF TGCGCCAGCAGTCTTATACTAGCGGGAGCGGGCACAGATACGCAGTATTTT
TRBJ2-1 few TRBV11-2 TRBD2 CASSLDPSGGLGSSYNEQFF TGTGCCAGCAGCTTAGATCCTAGCGGGGGGCTGGGGAGCTCCTACAATGAGCAGTTCTTC
TRBJ2-7 few TRBV29-1 . CSATGPGEQYF TGCAGCGCCACCGGCCCGGGGGAGCAGTACTTC
TRBJ2-7 . TRBV5-1 TRBD2 CASSLGGEGFSEQYF TGCGCCAGCAGCTTGGGGGGGGAGGGATTTTCCGAGCAGTACTTC
TRBJ2-1 . TRBV9 TRBD2 CASSGSGGFSYNEQFF TGTGCCAGCAGCGGTAGCGGGGGTTTCTCCTACAATGAGCAGTTCTTC
TRBJ1-2 . TRBV25-1 . CASSDVGARNYGYTF TGTGCCAGCAGTGATGTGGGCGCCAGAAACTATGGCTACACCTTC
TRBJ2-7 . TRBV11-2 . CASSLSRVGTYEQYF TGTGCCAGCAGCTTATCCAGGGTAGGAACCTACGAGCAGTACTTC
TRBJ1-2 . TRBV7-9 . CASTRGDSPYGYTF TGTGCCAGCACCCGAGGCGACAGCCCCTATGGCTACACCTTC
TRBJ1-2 . TRBV7-8 . CASSSPGSHGYTF TGTGCCAGCAGCTCCCCAGGTTCTCATGGCTACACCTTC
TRBJ2-1 once TRBV7-2 TRBD2 CASSPRLAGASSSYNEQFF TGTGCCAGCAGCCCCCGTTTAGCGGGGGCCTCTAGCTCCTACAATGAGCAGTTCTTC
TRBJ1-5 . TRBV7-2 . CASSLGWGRISNQPQHF TGTGCCAGCAGCTTAGGGTGGGGGAGGATTAGCAATCAGCCCCAGCATTTT
TRBJ1-3 . TRBV30 . CAWSVQGNTIYF TGTGCCTGGAGTGTGCAGGGGAACACCATATATTTT
TRBJ1-4 . TRBV19 . CASSKRQATNEKLFF TGTGCCAGTAGTAAAAGACAGGCAACTAATGAAAAACTGTTTTTT
TRBJ1-3 . TRBV27 TRBD1 CASRLQGAGNTIYF TGTGCCAGCAGGCTACAGGGGGCTGGAAACACCATATATTTT
TRBJ1-2 . TRBV30 TRBD1 CAWSEGGGGRGYGYTF TGCGCCTGGAGTGAAGGGGGCGGGGGGCGAGGGTATGGCTACACCTTC
TRBJ2-7 . TRBV19 . CASSIGPTYEQYF TGTGCCAGTAGTATAGGGCCAACCTACGAGCAGTACTTC
TRBJ2-7 . TRBV9 . CASSVEDKPLEQYF TGTGCCAGCAGCGTAGAGGACAAGCCTCTTGAGCAGTACTTC
TRBJ1-4 . TRBV18 TRBD1 CASSVDRGTNEKLFF TGTGCCAGCTCGGTGGACAGGGGAACTAATGAAAAACTGTTTTTT
TRBJ1-1 . TRBV27 . CASSLRQSWANTEAFF TGTGCCAGCAGTCTTCGACAGTCATGGGCGAACACTGAAGCTTTCTTT
TRBJ2-7 few TRBV18 TRBD2 CASSRGLAGDEQYF TGTGCCAGCTCACGGGGACTAGCGGGAGACGAGCAGTACTTC
TRBJ2-1 . TRBV7-8 TRBD1 CASSLRDRDYNEQFF TGTGCCAGCAGCTTACGGGACAGGGACTACAATGAGCAGTTCTTC
TRBJ2-2 . TRBV5-4 TRBD2 CASSLELAGDTGELFF TGTGCCAGCAGCTTGGAGCTAGCGGGAGACACCGGGGAGCTGTTTTTT
TRBJ2-3 . TRBV6-4 TRBD2 CASSVTSGGSDTQYF TGTGCCAGCTCAGTGACTAGCGGGGGATCAGATACGCAGTATTTT
TRBJ2-7 . TRBV12-5 . CAPVWYDYEQYF TGTGCTCCGGTTTGGTATGACTACGAGCAGTACTTC
TRBJ2-1 few TRBV11-2 . CASSLGHNEQFF TGTGCCAGCAGCTTAGGGCACAATGAGCAGTTCTTC
TRBJ2-2 . TRBV29-1 TRBD1 CSVEDTGVNTGELFF TGCAGCGTTGAAGATACAGGGGTCAACACCGGGGAGCTGTTTTTT
TRBJ1-1 . TRBV4-1 . CASSSTGGEAFF TGCGCCAGCAGCTCAACTGGCGGAGAAGCTTTCTTT
TRBJ2-3 few TRBV2 TRBD2 CASSPGLAGGGDTQYF TGTGCCAGCAGTCCCGGACTAGCGGGAGGAGGGGATACGCAGTATTTT
TRBJ1-5 . TRBV27 . CASSPLPNQPQHF TGTGCCAGCAGTCCCCTCCCCAATCAGCCCCAGCATTTT
TRBJ2-3 . TRBV6-5 TRBD2 CASSYGLAGARDTQYF TGTGCCAGCAGTTACGGACTAGCGGGAGCGCGAGATACGCAGTATTTT
TRBJ2-3 few TRBV5-1 . CASSLGAPGTDTQYF TGCGCCAGCAGCTTGGGGGCCCCGGGCACAGATACGCAGTATTTT
TRBJ2-7 . TRBV11-2 TRBD1 CASSPRQGEAYEQYF TGTGCCAGCAGCCCCCGACAGGGAGAGGCCTACGAGCAGTACTTC
TRBJ1-1 . TRBV27 . CASSLGTNTEAFF TGTGCCAGCAGTTTAGGGACTAACACTGAAGCTTTCTTT
TRBJ1-1 . TRBV6-5 . CASTRAGRTSCQAFF TGTGCCAGCACCCGGGCAGGAAGGACATCATGTCAAGCTTTCTTT
TRBJ2-6 . TRBV7-9 . CASSDSRMLTF TGTGCCAGCAGCGACAGCCGTATGTTGACTTTC
TRBJ2-7 few TRBV12-5 TRBD1 CASGWGQGIEQYF TGTGCTAGTGGTTGGGGACAGGGGATCGAGCAGTACTTC
TRBJ2-5 . TRBV30 TRBD2 CAWSGIRTSGSQETQYF TGTGCCTGGAGTGGGATCCGGACTAGCGGGTCACAAGAGACCCAGTACTTC
TRBJ1-5 . TRBV5-5 . CASSHTIISFDGQPQHF TGTGCCAGCAGCCACACTATCATCAGTTTCGACGGACAGCCCCAGCATTTT
TRBJ1-1 . TRBV6-1 . CASTEWSLEAFF TGTGCCAGCACCGAATGGAGTCTTGAAGCTTTCTTT
TRBJ2-7 . TRBV6-5 TRBD1 CASRPTGTGGNEQYF TGTGCCAGCAGACCAACCGGGACAGGGGGCAACGAGCAGTACTTC
TRBJ1-1 . TRBV7-9 TRBD1 CASSLGTGPGNTEAFF TGTGCCAGCAGCTTAGGGACAGGGCCGGGGAACACTGAAGCTTTCTTT
TRBJ2-3 . TRBV9 TRBD2 CASSARLAGMHGWSDTQYF TGTGCCAGCAGCGCACGGCTAGCGGGAATGCATGGCTGGTCAGATACGCAGTATTTT
TRBJ1-2 once TRBV19 TRBD1 CASSTTGATRYGYTF TGTGCCAGTAGTACTACAGGGGCCACTAGGTATGGCTACACCTTC
TRBJ2-5 . TRBV18 . CASSQGYQETQYF TGTGCCAGCTCACAGGGGTACCAAGAGACCCAGTACTTC
TRBJ2-7 . TRBV2 TRBD2 CATKRGDYEQYF TGTGCCACAAAGCGGGGGGACTACGAGCAGTACTTC
TRBJ2-2 . TRBV4-2 TRBD2 CASSHPLGGINTGELFF TGTGCCAGCAGCCACCCCCTCGGGGGGATAAACACCGGGGAGCTGTTTTTT
TRBJ1-6 . TRBV9 . CASSVRGGRDSSSPLHF TGTGCCAGCAGCGTAAGGGGCGGTCGGGACTCAAGTTCACCCCTCCACTTT
TRBJ2-2 . TRBV9 . CASSVTGNTGELFF TGTGCCAGCAGCGTGACAGGGAACACCGGGGAGCTGTTTTTT
TRBJ2-5 few TRBV9 TRBD2 CASSVAPRSGGEETQYF TGTGCCAGCAGCGTAGCCCCCAGGAGCGGGGGGGAAGAGACCCAGTACTTC
TRBJ2-3 . TRBV5-4 . CASSAIPLPRNRADTQYF TGTGCCAGCAGCGCAATCCCCCTCCCTAGAAATCGCGCAGATACGCAGTATTTT
TRBJ2-7 . TRBV13 TRBD1 CASSSNPTGGWSYEQYF TGTGCCAGCAGCTCAAATCCTACAGGGGGGTGGTCCTACGAGCAGTACTTC